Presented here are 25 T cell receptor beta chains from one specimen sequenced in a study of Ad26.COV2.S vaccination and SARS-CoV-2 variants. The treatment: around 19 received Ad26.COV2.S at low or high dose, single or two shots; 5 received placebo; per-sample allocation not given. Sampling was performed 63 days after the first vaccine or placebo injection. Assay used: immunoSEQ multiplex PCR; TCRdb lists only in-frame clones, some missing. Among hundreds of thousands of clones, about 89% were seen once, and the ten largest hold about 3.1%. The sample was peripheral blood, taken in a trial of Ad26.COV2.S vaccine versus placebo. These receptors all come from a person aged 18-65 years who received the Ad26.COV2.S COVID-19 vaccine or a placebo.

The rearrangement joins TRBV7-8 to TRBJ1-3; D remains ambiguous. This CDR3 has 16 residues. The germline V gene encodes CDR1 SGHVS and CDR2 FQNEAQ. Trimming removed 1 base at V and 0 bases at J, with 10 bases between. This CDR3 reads CASSLGIRYSGNTIYF. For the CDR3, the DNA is TGTGCCAGCAGCTTAGGTATTAGGTACTCTGGAAACACCATATATTTT.

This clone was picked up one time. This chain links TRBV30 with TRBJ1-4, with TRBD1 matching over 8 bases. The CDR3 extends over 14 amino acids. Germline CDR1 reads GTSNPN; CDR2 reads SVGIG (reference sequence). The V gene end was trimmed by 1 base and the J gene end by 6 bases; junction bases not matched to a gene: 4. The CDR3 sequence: CAWSARQGHEKLFF. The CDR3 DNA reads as TGTGCCTGGAGTGCCCGACAGGGGCATGAAAAACTGTTTTTT.

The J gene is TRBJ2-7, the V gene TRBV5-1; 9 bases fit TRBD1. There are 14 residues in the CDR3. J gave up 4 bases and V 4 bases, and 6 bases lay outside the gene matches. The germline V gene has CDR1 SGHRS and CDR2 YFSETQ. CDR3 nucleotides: TGCGCCAGCAGCCCAGGGGACAGGGTTTACGAGCAGTACTTC. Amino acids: CASSPGDRVYEQYF. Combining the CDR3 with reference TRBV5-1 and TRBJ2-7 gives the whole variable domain KAGVTQTPRYLIKTRGQQVTLSCSPISGHRSVSWYQQTPGQGLQFLFEYFSETQRNKGNFPGRFSGRQFSNSRSEMNVSTLELGDSALYLCASSPGDRVYEQYFGPGTRLTVT.

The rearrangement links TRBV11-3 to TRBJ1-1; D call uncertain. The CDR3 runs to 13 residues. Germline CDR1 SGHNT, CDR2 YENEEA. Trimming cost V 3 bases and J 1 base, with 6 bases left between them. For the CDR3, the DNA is TGTGCCAGCAGCTTTGCCCCGAACACTGAAGCTTTCTTT. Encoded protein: CASSFAPNTEAFF.

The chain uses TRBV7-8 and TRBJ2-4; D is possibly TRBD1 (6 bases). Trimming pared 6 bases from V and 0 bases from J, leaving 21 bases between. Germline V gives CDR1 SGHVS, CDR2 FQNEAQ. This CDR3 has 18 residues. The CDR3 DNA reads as TGTGCCAGCAGTCCCGGACAGTCATCACTCTTAGCCAAAAACATTCAGTACTTC. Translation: CASSPGQSSLLAKNIQYF. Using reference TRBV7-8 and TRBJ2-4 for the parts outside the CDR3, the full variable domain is GAGVSQSPRYKVAKRGQDVALRCDPISGHVSLFWYQQALGQGPEFLTYFQNEAQLDKSGLPSDRFFAERPEGSVSTLKIQRTQQEDSAVYLCASSPGQSSLLAKNIQYFGAGTRLSVL.

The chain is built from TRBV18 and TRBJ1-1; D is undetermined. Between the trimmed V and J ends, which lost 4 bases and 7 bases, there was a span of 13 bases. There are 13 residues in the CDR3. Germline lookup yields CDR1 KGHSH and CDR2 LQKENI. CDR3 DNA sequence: TGTGCCAGCTCACTGACTTATCGCGTTGAAGCTTTCTTT. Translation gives CASSLTYRVEAFF.

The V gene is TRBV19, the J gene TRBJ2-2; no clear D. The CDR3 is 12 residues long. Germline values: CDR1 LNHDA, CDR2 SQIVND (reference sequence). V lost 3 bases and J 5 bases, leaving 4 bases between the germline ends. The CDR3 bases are TGTGCCAGTAGTATGCGGACCGGGGAGCTGTTTTTT. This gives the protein CASSMRTGELFF.

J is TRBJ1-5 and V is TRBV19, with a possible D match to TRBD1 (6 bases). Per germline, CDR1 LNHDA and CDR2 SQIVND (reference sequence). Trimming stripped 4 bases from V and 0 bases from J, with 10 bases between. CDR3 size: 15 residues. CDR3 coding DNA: TGTGCCAGTAGTACCGAGGGACATAGCAATCAGCCCCAGCATTTT. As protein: CASSTEGHSNQPQHF. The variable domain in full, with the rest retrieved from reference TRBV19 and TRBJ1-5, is DGGITQSPKYLFRKEGQNVTLSCEQNLNHDAMYWYRQDPGQGLRLIYYSQIVNDFQKGDIAEGYSVSREKKESFPLTVTSAQKNPTAFYLCASSTEGHSNQPQHFGDGTRLSIL.

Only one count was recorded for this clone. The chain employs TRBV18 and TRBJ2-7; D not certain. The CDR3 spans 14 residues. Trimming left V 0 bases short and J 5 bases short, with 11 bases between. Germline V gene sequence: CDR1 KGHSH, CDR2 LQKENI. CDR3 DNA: TGTGCCAGCTCACCACCGGCTCGCTTGGACGAGCAGTACTTC. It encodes CASSPPARLDEQYF.

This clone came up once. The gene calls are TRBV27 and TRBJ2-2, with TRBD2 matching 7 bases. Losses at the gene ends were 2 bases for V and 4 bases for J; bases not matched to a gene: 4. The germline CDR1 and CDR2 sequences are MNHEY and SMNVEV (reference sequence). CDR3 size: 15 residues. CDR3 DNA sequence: TGTGCCAGCAGTTTAGGGCTAGCGGTCACCGGGGAGCTGTTTTTT. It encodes CASSLGLAVTGELFF.

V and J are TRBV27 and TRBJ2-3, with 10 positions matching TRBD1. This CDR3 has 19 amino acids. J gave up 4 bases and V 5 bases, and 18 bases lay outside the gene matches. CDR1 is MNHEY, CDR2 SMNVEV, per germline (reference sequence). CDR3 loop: CASSLNGYKGTGEADTQYF. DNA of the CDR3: TGTGCCAGCAGTCTAAATGGATATAAAGGGACAGGGGAAGCAGATACGCAGTATTTT.

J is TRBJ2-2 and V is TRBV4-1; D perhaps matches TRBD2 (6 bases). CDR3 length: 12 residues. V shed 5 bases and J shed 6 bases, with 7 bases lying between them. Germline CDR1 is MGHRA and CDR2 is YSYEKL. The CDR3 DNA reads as TGCGCCAGCAGCTCGGGGGCCGGGGAGCTGTTTTTT. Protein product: CASSSGAGELFF.

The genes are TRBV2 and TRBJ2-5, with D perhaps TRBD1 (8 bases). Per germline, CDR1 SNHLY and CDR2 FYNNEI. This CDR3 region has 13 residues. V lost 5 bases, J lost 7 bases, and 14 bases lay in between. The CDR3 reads CASSQDREGTQYF. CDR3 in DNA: TGTGCCAGCAGTCAGGACAGGGAGGGGACCCAGTACTTC.

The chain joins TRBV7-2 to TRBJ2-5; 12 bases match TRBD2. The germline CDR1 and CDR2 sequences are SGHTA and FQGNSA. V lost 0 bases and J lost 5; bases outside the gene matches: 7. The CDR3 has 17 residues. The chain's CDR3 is CASSLAPLLAGGETQYF. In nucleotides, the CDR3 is TGTGCCAGCAGCTTAGCTCCACTGCTAGCGGGAGGGGAGACCCAGTACTTC. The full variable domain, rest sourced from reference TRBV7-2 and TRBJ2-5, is GAGVSQSPSNKVTEKGKDVELRCDPISGHTALYWYRQSLGQGLEFLIYFQGNSAPDKSGLPSDRFSAERTGGSVSTLTIQRTQQEDSAVYLCASSLAPLLAGGETQYFGPGTRLLVL.

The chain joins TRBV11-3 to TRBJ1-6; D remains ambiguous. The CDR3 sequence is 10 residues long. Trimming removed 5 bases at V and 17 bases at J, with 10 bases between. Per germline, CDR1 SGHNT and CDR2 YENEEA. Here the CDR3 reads CASSPSWVHF. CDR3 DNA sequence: TGTGCCAGCAGCCCCTCTTGGGTCCACTTT.

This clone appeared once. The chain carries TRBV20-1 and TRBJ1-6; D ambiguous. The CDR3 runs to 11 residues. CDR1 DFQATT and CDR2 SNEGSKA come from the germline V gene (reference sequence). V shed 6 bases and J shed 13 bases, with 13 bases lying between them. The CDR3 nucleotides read TGCAGTGCCGTACCCCTTGGGCCCCTCCACTTT. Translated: CSAVPLGPLHF.

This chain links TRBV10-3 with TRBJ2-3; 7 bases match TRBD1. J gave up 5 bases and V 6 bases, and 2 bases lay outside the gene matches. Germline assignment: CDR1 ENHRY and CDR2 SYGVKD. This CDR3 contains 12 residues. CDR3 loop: CAISRDRDTQYF. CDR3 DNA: TGTGCCATCAGCCGGGACAGAGATACGCAGTATTTT.

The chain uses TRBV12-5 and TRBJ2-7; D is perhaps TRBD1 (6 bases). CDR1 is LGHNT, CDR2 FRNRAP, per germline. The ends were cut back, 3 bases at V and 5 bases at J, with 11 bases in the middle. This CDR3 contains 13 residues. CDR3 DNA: TGTGCTAGTGGTTTCCACAGGGTCGACGAGCAGTACTTC. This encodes CASGFHRVDEQYF.

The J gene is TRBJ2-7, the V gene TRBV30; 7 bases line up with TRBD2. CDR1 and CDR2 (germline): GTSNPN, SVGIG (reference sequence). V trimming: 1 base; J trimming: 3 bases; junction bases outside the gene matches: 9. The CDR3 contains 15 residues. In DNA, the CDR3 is TGTGCCTGGAGTGGCGGGGGTTATCCTATCTACGAGCAGTACTTC. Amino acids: CAWSGGGYPIYEQYF.

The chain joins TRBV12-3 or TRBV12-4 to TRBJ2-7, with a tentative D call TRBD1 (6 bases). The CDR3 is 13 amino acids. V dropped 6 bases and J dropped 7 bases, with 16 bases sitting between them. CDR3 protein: CASSLLARGEQYF. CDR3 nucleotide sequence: TGTGCCAGCAGCCTTTTGGCCAGGGGTGAGCAGTACTTC.

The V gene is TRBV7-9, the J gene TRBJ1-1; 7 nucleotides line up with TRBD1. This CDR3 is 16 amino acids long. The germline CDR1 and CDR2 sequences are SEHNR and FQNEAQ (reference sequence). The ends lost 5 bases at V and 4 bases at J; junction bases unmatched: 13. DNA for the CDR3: TGTGCCAGCAGCCCGGAGCAGGGGGTGACTGCCACTGAAGCTTTCTTT. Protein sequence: CASSPEQGVTATEAFF.

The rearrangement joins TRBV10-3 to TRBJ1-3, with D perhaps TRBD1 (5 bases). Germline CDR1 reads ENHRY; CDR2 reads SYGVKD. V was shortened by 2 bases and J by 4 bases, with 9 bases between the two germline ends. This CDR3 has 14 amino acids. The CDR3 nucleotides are TGTGCCATCAGTGAGGAAGGGACCGGAAACACCATATATTTT. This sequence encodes CAISEEGTGNTIYF.

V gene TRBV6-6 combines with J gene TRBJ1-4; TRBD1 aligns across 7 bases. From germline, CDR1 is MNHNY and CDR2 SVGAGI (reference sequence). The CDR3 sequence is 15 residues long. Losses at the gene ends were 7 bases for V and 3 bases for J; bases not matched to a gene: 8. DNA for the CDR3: TGTGCCAGCACCACCAGGGGGTCTGCTAATGAAAAACTGTTTTTT. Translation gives CASTTRGSANEKLFF.

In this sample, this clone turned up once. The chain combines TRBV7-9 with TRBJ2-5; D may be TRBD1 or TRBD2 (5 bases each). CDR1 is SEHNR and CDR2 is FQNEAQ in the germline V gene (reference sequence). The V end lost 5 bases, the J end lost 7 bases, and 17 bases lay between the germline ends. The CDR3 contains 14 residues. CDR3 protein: CASSPGTRGLTQYF. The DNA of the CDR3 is TGTGCCAGCAGCCCCGGGACCCGAGGTTTGACCCAGTACTTC.

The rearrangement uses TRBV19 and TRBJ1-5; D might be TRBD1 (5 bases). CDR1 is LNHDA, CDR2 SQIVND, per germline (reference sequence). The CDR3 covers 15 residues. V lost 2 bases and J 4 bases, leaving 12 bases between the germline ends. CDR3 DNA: TGTGCCAGTAGTATAAAGGGAACAGGTAATCAGCCCCAGCATTTT. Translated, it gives CASSIKGTGNQPQHF.